These 29 T cell receptor beta chains originate from one sample sequenced in a study of T cell responses to AZD1222 COVID-19 vaccine. Repertoires were generated with immunoSEQ multiplex PCR, while TCRdb's copy carries only in-frame clones and drops some. The sample includes fewer than 120,000 clones, roughly nine tenths of them seen just once. Sequencing was performed on peripheral blood, taken on day 0 of AZD1222 vaccination. All receptors come from an adult in good health.

The J gene is TRBJ2-1, the V gene TRBV2; D may be TRBD2 (7 bases). This CDR3 comprises 17 residues. The germline CDR1 and CDR2 sequences are SNHLY and FYNNEI. V lost 6 bases and J lost 0, with 18 bases in between. CDR3 in DNA: TGTGCCAGCAGACCAGGAGGGGGGGCCCGCTCCTACAATGAGCAGTTCTTC. Translated, it gives CASRPGGGARSYNEQFF.

The chain recombines TRBV28 with TRBJ1-6, with 7 positions matching TRBD1. CDR1 MDHEN and CDR2 SYDVKM come from the germline V gene. The CDR3 spans 15 residues. The ends lost 2 bases at V and 9 bases at J; junction bases unmatched: 7. The DNA of the CDR3 is TGTGCCAGCAGTTTAACGGCAGGGGGGCTTTCACCCCTCCACTTT. It specifies CASSLTAGGLSPLHF.

This sequence joins TRBV14 and TRBJ1-1; weak D call: TRBD1 (5 bases). This CDR3 spans 17 amino acids. Per germline, CDR1 SGHDN and CDR2 FVKESK. V lost 0 bases, J lost 1 base, and 15 bases lay in between. CDR3 DNA: TGTGCCAGCAGCCAAGAAAACGCCAGGGTAAGGAACACTGAAGCTTTCTTT. It is translated as CASSQENARVRNTEAFF.

The chain is built from TRBV5-1 and TRBJ2-7, with D perhaps being TRBD1 or TRBD2 (5 bases each). This CDR3 is 14 amino acids long. V shed 2 bases and J shed 2 bases, with 11 bases lying between them. CDR1 is SGHRS and CDR2 is YFSETQ in the germline V gene. The CDR3 here is CASSLGDPAYEQYF. CDR3 in DNA: TGCGCCAGCAGCTTAGGGGACCCTGCCTACGAGCAGTACTTC.

The chain is built from TRBV5-8 and TRBJ2-1; the D is unclear. Germline V gives CDR1 SGHTS, CDR2 YDEGEE. The V gene lost 0 bases and the J gene lost 4 bases, with 8 bases spanning the gap. This CDR3 is 14 amino acids long. The CDR3 region is CASSLGQTYNEQFF. The CDR3 DNA sequence: TGTGCCAGCAGCTTGGGCCAGACTTACAATGAGCAGTTCTTC.

This clone was seen once. V gene TRBV9 combines with J gene TRBJ2-5, with unresolved D. The germline V gene encodes CDR1 SGDLS and CDR2 YYNGEE. Trimming cost V 0 bases and J 4 bases, with 7 bases left between them. The CDR3 is made up of 13 amino acids. The CDR3 loop is CASSVVVGETQYF. The DNA of the CDR3 is TGTGCCAGCAGCGTAGTGGTGGGAGAGACCCAGTACTTC.

This chain uses TRBV6-5 with TRBJ1-2; possibly TRBD1 for D (5 bases). V was clipped by 6 bases and J by 5 bases, with 19 bases between them. This CDR3 is 15 amino acids long. Germline loops: CDR1 MNHEY, CDR2 SVGAGI. The CDR3 is CASSPLAGKEYGYTF. The DNA of the CDR3 is TGTGCCAGCAGCCCCCTTGCAGGGAAGGAATATGGCTACACCTTC.

CDR3 nucleotide sequence: TGTGCCAGCAGCTTATCGTTTAGTAGCAACTCCTACAATGAGCAGTTCTTC. Translation gives CASSLSFSSNSYNEQFF. The chain joins TRBV7-2 to TRBJ2-1; D not resolved. The CDR3 is 17 amino acids. The germline V gene encodes CDR1 SGHTA and CDR2 FQGNSA. V lost 2 bases, J lost 0 bases, and 14 bases lay in between. Using reference TRBV7-2 and TRBJ2-1 for the parts outside the CDR3, the full variable domain is GAGVSQSPSNKVTEKGKDVELRCDPISGHTALYWYRQSLGQGLEFLIYFQGNSAPDKSGLPSDRFSAERTGGSVSTLTIQRTQQEDSAVYLCASSLSFSSNSYNEQFFGPGTRLTVL.

This rearrangement joins TRBV5-1 to TRBJ2-3; no reliable D call. Germline V gene data show CDR1 as SGHRS and CDR2 as YFSETQ. CDR3 length: 13 residues. V was clipped by 3 bases and J by 2 bases, with 7 bases between them. The CDR3 sequence is CASSSTYTDTQYF. DNA for the CDR3: TGCGCCAGCAGCTCTACCTACACAGATACGCAGTATTTT.

This clone was counted a single time. V is TRBV5-1 and J is TRBJ1-1; 10 bases are a match to TRBD1. The ends lost 4 bases at V and 11 bases at J; junction bases unmatched: 11. Germline V gives CDR1 SGHRS, CDR2 YFSETQ. The CDR3 runs to 14 residues. The CDR3 sequence: CASSKTGGAGSAFF. CDR3 bases: TGCGCCAGCAGCAAGACAGGGGGCGCCGGTTCGGCTTTCTTT. The whole variable domain, filled in from reference TRBV5-1 and TRBJ1-1, reads KAGVTQTPRYLIKTRGQQVTLSCSPISGHRSVSWYQQTPGQGLQFLFEYFSETQRNKGNFPGRFSGRQFSNSRSEMNVSTLELGDSALYLCASSKTGGAGSAFFGQGTRLTVV.

V and J are TRBV24-1 and TRBJ1-5; D is ambiguous. The CDR3 totals 15 residues. The germline V gene encodes CDR1 KGHDR and CDR2 SFDVKD. V lost 5 bases, J lost 1 base, and 11 bases lay in between. The DNA of the CDR3 is TGTGCCACCAGTGCGGGCAGGCGAAGCAATCAGCCCCAGCATTTT. As protein: CATSAGRRSNQPQHF.

CDR3 loop: CASSLGTGLLNTEAFF. In DNA form, the CDR3 reads TGTGCCAGCAGCTTAGGGACAGGGCTGTTGAACACTGAAGCTTTCTTT. The chain couples TRBV7-9 to TRBJ1-1, with TRBD1 matching 8 bases. CDR1 is SEHNR and CDR2 is FQNEAQ in the germline V gene (reference sequence). The CDR3 consists of 16 residues. The ends lost 1 base at V and 0 bases at J; junction bases unmatched: 4.

This clone came up a few times. The chain recombines TRBV11-2 with TRBJ1-2; D not certain. Germline V CDR1 and CDR2: SGHAT, FQNNGV. The ends were cut back, 0 bases at V and 8 bases at J, with 13 bases in the middle. The CDR3 contains 14 residues. CDR3 DNA sequence: TGTGCCAGCAGCTTAGAGGACCTCCGGCCAGGCTACACCTTC. Translated, it gives CASSLEDLRPGYTF.

This chain uses TRBV19 with TRBJ2-7; the D is unclear. This CDR3 is 14 amino acids long. V lost 5 bases to trimming and J lost 2 bases, with 13 bases between them. Germline V gives CDR1 LNHDA, CDR2 SQIVND (reference sequence). The CDR3 here is CASSPSYGTYEQYF. Written as DNA, the CDR3 is TGTGCCAGTAGTCCCTCTTATGGTACCTACGAGCAGTACTTC. Complete variable domain (other parts from reference TRBV19 and TRBJ2-7): DGGITQSPKYLFRKEGQNVTLSCEQNLNHDAMYWYRQDPGQGLRLIYYSQIVNDFQKGDIAEGYSVSREKKESFPLTVTSAQKNPTAFYLCASSPSYGTYEQYFGPGTRLTVT.

The chain links TRBV6-5 to TRBJ2-3; a weak D match, TRBD2 (5 bases). The CDR3 runs 13 residues. V shed 6 bases and J shed 2 bases, with 9 bases lying between them. Germline CDR1 MNHEY, CDR2 SVGAGI. In nucleotides, the CDR3 is TGTGCCAGCAGCCGGGATCCCACAGATACGCAGTATTTT. It translates to CASSRDPTDTQYF.

The J gene is TRBJ1-2, the V gene TRBV10-3, with D possibly being TRBD1 (5 bases). The germline gives CDR1 ENHRY, CDR2 SYGVKD. V was clipped by 4 bases and J by 2 bases, with 14 bases between them. This CDR3 contains 15 residues. This chain's CDR3 is CAISAHSGANYGYTF. CDR3 in DNA: TGTGCCATCAGTGCGCACAGTGGGGCGAACTATGGCTACACCTTC.

The CDR3 DNA sequence: TGTGCCAGCAGCGCCGACCCAAACACCGGGGAGCTGTTTTTT. Translating it yields CASSADPNTGELFF. The J gene is TRBJ2-2, the V gene TRBV9, with D hard to call. Per germline, CDR1 SGDLS and CDR2 YYNGEE. The germline V and J ends were trimmed by 3 bases and 2 bases, with 8 bases remaining between them. There are 14 residues in the CDR3.

The chain links TRBV4-1 to TRBJ1-3; D ambiguous. Germline V lookup: CDR1 MGHRA, CDR2 YSYEKL. The germline V and J ends were trimmed by 3 bases and 4 bases, with 13 bases remaining between them. The CDR3 has 15 amino acids. The CDR3 DNA is TGCGCCAGCAGCCATCTGAGTCCGGAGGGAAACACCATATATTTT. Protein sequence: CASSHLSPEGNTIYF.

CDR3 amino acids: CATSRVEGLAGANEQFF. The CDR3 DNA is TGTGCCACCAGCAGAGTCGAGGGTCTAGCGGGAGCCAATGAGCAGTTCTTC. This chain joins TRBV15 and TRBJ2-1, with TRBD2 matching over 10 bases. Looked up from germline, CDR1 is LNHNV and CDR2 is YYDKDF (reference sequence). V shed 1 base and J 6 bases; nucleotides not matched to a gene: 9. This CDR3 has 17 residues.

The chain couples TRBV15 to TRBJ2-5; 9 positions match TRBD2. The CDR3 is made up of 18 amino acids. Trimming removed 4 bases from V and 2 bases from J; junction bases left unmatched: 14. The V gene's germline CDR1 is LNHNV and CDR2 YYDKDF (reference sequence). The CDR3 coding sequence is TGTGCCACCAGCAACCCGCTGATAGCGGGGGCCGCACAAGAGACCCAGTACTTC. Translated, it gives CATSNPLIAGAAQETQYF.

V is TRBV28 and J is TRBJ2-1; D not resolved. CDR1 and CDR2 (germline): MDHEN, SYDVKM. Trimming pared 6 bases from V and 4 bases from J, leaving 4 bases between. The CDR3 is 11 amino acids. The CDR3: CASSLYNEQFF. CDR3 in DNA: TGTGCCAGCAGCCTATACAATGAGCAGTTCTTC. Drawing the rest from reference TRBV28 and TRBJ2-1, the complete variable domain is DVKVTQSSRYLVKRTGEKVFLECVQDMDHENMFWYRQDPGLGLRLIYFSYDVKMKEKGDIPEGYSVSREKKERFSLILESASTNQTSMYLCASSLYNEQFFGPGTRLTVL.

This chain connects TRBV2 to TRBJ1-2; TRBD1 is a possible D gene (6 bases). V dropped 8 bases and J dropped 4 bases, with 20 bases sitting between them. From germline, CDR1 is SNHLY and CDR2 FYNNEI. The CDR3 contains 15 residues. The DNA for the CDR3 is TGTGCCAGCCTGATCCGGAAAGACAGGCCCTATGGCTACACCTTC. Amino acids: CASLIRKDRPYGYTF.

The chain is built from TRBV4-1 and TRBJ1-2; TRBD1 aligns across 7 bases. CDR1 is MGHRA and CDR2 is YSYEKL in the germline V gene. The V segment lost 1 base and the J segment 6 bases; nucleotides outside the gene matches: 11. This CDR3 is 16 amino acids long. This chain's CDR3 is CASSQVTAGGPDGYTF. The CDR3 DNA is TGCGCCAGCAGCCAAGTAACGGCAGGGGGACCGGATGGCTACACCTTC.

The chain employs TRBV7-6 and TRBJ2-7; the D gene could be TRBD1 or TRBD2 (5 bases each). Deletions cut 1 base from V and 2 bases from J, with 15 bases between. The CDR3 is 16 amino acids. The germline V gene has CDR1 SGHVS and CDR2 FNYEAQ. Here the CDR3 DNA reads TGTGCCAGCAGCTTAGGAGGGGCAGGAAGGACCTACGAGCAGTACTTC. Translating it yields CASSLGGAGRTYEQYF.

The gene calls are TRBV7-2 and TRBJ2-1; D unresolved. Trimming removed 7 bases at V and 0 bases at J, with 13 bases between. The CDR3 is made up of 15 amino acids. Germline V lookup: CDR1 SGHTA, CDR2 FQGNSA. The CDR3 loop reads CASTPGQSSYNEQFF. The CDR3 DNA reads as TGTGCCAGCACCCCCGGGCAAAGCTCCTACAATGAGCAGTTCTTC.

The DNA of the CDR3 is TGTGCCAGCAGTATACTAGCGGCCGGGGAGCTGTTTTTT. It yields the protein CASSILAAGELFF. This sequence joins TRBV6-5 and TRBJ2-2; 8 bases agree with TRBD2. The junction had 2 bases not matched to a gene; V was cut back by 5 bases and J by 6 bases. Germline V lookup: CDR1 MNHEY, CDR2 SVGAGI. The CDR3 length is 13 residues.

The J gene is TRBJ1-1, the V gene TRBV5-6; D not resolved. This CDR3 has 16 amino acids. The germline gives CDR1 SGHDT, CDR2 YYEEEE. V was cut by 0 bases and J by 0 bases, with 12 bases left in between. The CDR3 DNA is TGTGCCAGCAGCTTGGCCCTCGGACGGTTGAACACTGAAGCTTTCTTT. Protein: CASSLALGRLNTEAFF. Combining the CDR3 with reference TRBV5-6 and TRBJ1-1 gives the whole variable domain DAGVTQSPTHLIKTRGQQVTLRCSPKSGHDTVSWYQQALGQGPQFIFQYYEEEERQRGNFPDRFSGHQFPNYSSELNVNALLLGDSALYLCASSLALGRLNTEAFFGQGTRLTVV.

The V gene is TRBV18, the J gene TRBJ1-3; D gene ambiguous. The CDR3 runs to 18 residues. The V end lost 0 bases, the J end lost 4 bases, and 19 bases lay between the germline ends. Per the germline V gene, CDR1 is KGHSH and CDR2 is LQKENI. In DNA form, the CDR3 reads TGTGCCAGCTCACCACCAATTGCAGAAACTCTAGGCGGAAACACCATATATTTT. Translated, it gives CASSPPIAETLGGNTIYF.

This rearrangement joins TRBV5-6 to TRBJ2-1, with 8 bases identical to TRBD2. The CDR3 loop spans 16 amino acids. The trim removed 4 bases at V and 8 bases at J, leaving 14 bases unmatched. Germline values: CDR1 SGHDT, CDR2 YYEEEE. The CDR3 region is CASSLGMTGGPDEQFF. Here the CDR3 DNA reads TGTGCCAGCAGCCTAGGTATGACGGGAGGGCCGGATGAGCAGTTCTTC.